This T cell receptor beta chain was profiled in a study of cytomegalovirus exposure and HLA in healthy donors. Vbeta (60) and Jbeta (13) primers were used in the PCR. Clones were read by immunoSEQ multiplex PCR, and TCRdb kept only the in-frame ones, dropping some. The sample has under 250,000 clones; approximately 82% are singletons. As regards this clone: The antigen remains undetermined. This sample also contains other DNA sequences that code for the same CDR3.

V was trimmed by 2 bases and J by 0 bases, leaving 11 bases between them. The CDR3 sequence is 15 residues long. Germline-derived CDR1 and CDR2 are SGHVS and FNYEAQ. Those who donated were healthy bone marrow donors. Study-level findings and limits: In a later analysis, TCR beta V- and J-gene trimming showed a link to a missense DCLRE1C variant. When a later analysis was performed, an Asian-associated ancestry cluster reportedly had fewer N-insertions than the roughly 630-donor mean.

Sequencing used PBMCs. The chain is built from TRBV7-6 and TRBJ2-7; the D gene is possibly TRBD2 (5 bases). The TCR sequence derives from a man younger than 35 in good health and CMV-seronegative. The CDR3 nucleotides read TGTGCCAGCAGCTTAAGGAGCGGTAGCTCCTACGAGCAGTACTTC. It specifies CASSLRSGSSYEQYF.